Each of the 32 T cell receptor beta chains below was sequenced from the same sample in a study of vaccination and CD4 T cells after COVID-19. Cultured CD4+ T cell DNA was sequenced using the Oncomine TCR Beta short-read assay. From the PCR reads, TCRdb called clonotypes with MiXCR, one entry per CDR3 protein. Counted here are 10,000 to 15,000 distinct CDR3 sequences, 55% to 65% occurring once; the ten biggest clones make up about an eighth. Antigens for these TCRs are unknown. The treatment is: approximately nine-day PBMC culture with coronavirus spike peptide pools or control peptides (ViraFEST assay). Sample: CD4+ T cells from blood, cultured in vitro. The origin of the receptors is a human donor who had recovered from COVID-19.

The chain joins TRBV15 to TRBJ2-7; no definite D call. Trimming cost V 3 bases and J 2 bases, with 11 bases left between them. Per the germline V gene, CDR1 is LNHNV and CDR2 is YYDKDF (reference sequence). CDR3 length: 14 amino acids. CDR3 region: CATSRDGFPYEQYF. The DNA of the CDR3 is TGTGCCACCAGCAGGGACGGTTTCCCCTACGAGCAGTACTTC.

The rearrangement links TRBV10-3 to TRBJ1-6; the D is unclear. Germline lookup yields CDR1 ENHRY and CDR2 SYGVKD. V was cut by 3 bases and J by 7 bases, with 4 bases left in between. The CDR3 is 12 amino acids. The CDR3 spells CAISEGNSPLHF. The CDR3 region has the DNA TGTGCCATCAGTGAAGGAAATTCACCCCTCCACTTT.

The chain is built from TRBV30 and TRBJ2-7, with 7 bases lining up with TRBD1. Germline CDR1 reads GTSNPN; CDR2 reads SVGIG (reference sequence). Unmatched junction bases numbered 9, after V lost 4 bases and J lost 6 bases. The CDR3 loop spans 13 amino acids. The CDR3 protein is CAWKGDREFEQYF. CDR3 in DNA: TGTGCCTGGAAAGGAGACAGGGAGTTCGAGCAGTACTTC.

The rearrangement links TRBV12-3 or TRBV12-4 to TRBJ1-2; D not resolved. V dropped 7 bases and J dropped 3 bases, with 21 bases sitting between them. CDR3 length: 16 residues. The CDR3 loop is CASKPAGRLRDYGYTF. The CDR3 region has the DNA TGTGCCAGCAAACCGGCGGGTCGTCTGAGGGACTATGGCTACACCTTC.

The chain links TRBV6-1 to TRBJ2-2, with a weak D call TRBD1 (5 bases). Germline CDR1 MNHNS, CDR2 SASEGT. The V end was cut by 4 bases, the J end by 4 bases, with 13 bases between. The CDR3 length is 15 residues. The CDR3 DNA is TGTGCCAGCAGTGGTTTAGGGGCGGTCACCGGGGAGCTGTTTTTT. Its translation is CASSGLGAVTGELFF.

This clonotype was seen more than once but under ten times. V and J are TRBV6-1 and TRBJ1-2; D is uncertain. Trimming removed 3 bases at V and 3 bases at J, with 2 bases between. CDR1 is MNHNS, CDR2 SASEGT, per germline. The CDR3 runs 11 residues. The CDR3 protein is CASSEDYGYTF. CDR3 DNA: TGTGCCAGCAGTGAGGACTATGGCTACACCTTC.

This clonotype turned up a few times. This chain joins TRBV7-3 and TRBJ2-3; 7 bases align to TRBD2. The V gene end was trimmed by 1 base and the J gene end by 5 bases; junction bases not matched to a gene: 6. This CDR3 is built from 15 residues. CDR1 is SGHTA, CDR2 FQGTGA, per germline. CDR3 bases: TGTGCCAGCAGCTTAAGGGGTTTAGCGGGAGATACGCAGTATTTT. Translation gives CASSLRGLAGDTQYF.

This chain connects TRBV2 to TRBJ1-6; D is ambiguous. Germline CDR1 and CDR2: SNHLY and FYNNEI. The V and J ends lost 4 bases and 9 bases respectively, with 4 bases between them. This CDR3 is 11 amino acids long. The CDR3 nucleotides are TGTGCCAGCAGTGGAATTTCACCCCTCCACTTT. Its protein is CASSGISPLHF.

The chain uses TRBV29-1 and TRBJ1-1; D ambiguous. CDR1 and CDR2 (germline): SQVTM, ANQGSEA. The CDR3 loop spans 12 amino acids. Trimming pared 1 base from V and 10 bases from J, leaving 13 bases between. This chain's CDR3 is CSVEGSLERAFF. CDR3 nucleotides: TGCAGCGTTGAAGGATCCCTAGAAAGAGCTTTCTTT.

CDR3 sequence reads: CASSYRNTEAFF. The DNA of the CDR3 is TGTGCCAGCAGTTACAGGAACACTGAAGCTTTCTTT. The V and J genes are TRBV11-3 and TRBJ1-1; no clear D. V shed 6 bases and J shed 1 base, with 6 bases lying between them. This CDR3 is built from 12 residues. Germline V gene lookup returns CDR1 SGHNT and CDR2 YENEEA.

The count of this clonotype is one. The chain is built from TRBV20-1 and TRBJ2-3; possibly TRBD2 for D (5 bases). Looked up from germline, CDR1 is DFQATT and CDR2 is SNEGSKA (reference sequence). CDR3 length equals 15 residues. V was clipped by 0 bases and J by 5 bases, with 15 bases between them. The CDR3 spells CSARDAAAGRDTQYF. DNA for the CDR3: TGCAGTGCTAGAGATGCGGCGGCGGGTAGAGATACGCAGTATTTT.

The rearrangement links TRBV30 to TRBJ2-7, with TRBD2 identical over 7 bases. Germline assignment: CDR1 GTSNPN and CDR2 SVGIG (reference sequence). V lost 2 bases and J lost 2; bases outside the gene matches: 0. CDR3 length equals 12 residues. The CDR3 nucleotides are TGTGCCTGGAGTAGCGGGGCCTACGAGCAGTACTTC. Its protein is CAWSSGAYEQYF.

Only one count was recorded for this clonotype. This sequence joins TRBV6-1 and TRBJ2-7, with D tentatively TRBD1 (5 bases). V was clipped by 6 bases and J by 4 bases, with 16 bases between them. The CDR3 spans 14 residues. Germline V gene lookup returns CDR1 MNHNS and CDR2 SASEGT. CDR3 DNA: TGTGCCAGCAGCCTAAGCAGGGCGCCGTACGAGCAGTACTTC. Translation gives CASSLSRAPYEQYF.

The CDR3, as DNA: TGTGCCAGCAGGCAGGGCCCGAACACTGAAGCTTTCTTT. Its translation is CASRQGPNTEAFF. V gene TRBV5-4 combines with J gene TRBJ1-1; maybe TRBD1 (5 bases). The V end lost 5 bases, the J end lost 1 base, and 9 bases lay between the germline ends. This CDR3 contains 13 residues. The germline V gene has CDR1 SGHNT and CDR2 YYREEE (reference sequence).

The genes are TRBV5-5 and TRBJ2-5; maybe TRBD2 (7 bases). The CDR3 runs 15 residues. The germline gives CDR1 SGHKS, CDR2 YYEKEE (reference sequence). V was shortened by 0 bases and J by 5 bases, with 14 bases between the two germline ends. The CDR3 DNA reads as TGTGCCAGCAGCTTGGGTCCGGGGGGCGAGGAGACCCAGTACTTC. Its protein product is CASSLGPGGEETQYF.

The CDR3 is CASSIPPGSRMMNTEAFF. The CDR3 DNA reads as TGTGCCAGTAGTATACCCCCCGGCAGCAGAATGATGAACACTGAAGCTTTCTTT. The gene calls are TRBV19 and TRBJ1-1; no clear D. Per germline, CDR1 LNHDA and CDR2 SQIVND (reference sequence). Trimming removed 2 bases from V and 0 bases from J, with 19 bases in between. This CDR3 comprises 18 residues.

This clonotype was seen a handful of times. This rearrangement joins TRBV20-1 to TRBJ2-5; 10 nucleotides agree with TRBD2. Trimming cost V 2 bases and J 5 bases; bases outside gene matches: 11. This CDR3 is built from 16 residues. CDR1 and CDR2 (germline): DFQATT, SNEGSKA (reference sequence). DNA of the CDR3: TGCAGTGCTAGAAACCCAAGCGGGGGGGCACGGGAGACCCAGTACTTC. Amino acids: CSARNPSGGARETQYF.

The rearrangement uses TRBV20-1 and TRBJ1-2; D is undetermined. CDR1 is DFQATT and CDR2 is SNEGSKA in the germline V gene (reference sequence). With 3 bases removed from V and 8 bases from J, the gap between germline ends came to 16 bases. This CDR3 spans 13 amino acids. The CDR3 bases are TGCAGTGCTAGGGCGTCCGGAGAGCGGGGCTACACCTTC. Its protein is CSARASGERGYTF.

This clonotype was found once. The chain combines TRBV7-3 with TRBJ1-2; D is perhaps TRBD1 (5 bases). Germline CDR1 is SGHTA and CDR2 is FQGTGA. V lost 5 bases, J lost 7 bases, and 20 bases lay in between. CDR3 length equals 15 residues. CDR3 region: CASSREGPEMSGYTF. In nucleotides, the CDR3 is TGTGCCAGCAGCCGGGAGGGACCTGAGATGTCTGGCTACACCTTC.

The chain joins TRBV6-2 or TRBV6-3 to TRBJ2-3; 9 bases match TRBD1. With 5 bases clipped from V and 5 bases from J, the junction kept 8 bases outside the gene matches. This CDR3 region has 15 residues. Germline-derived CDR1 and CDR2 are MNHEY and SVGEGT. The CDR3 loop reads CASSPGQGRKDTQYF. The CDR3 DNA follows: TGTGCCAGCAGTCCAGGACAGGGGCGTAAAGATACGCAGTATTTT.

The CDR3 nucleotides read TGTGCCAGCAGTTCCCCCTCGAGTTCGGGGGTGCGCAATCAGCCCCAGCATTTT. Its protein is CASSSPSSSGVRNQPQHF. The genes are TRBV28 and TRBJ1-5; weak D call: TRBD1 (5 bases). The V gene lost 4 bases and the J gene lost 2 bases, with 21 bases spanning the gap. Per germline, CDR1 MDHEN and CDR2 SYDVKM. This CDR3 is built from 18 residues.

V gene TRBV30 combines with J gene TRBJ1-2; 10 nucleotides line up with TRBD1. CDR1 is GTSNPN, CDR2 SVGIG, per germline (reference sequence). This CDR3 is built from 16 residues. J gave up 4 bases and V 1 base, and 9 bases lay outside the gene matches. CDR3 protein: CAWSGGTGVFAYGYTF. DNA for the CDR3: TGTGCCTGGAGTGGGGGGACAGGGGTTTTTGCCTATGGCTACACCTTC.

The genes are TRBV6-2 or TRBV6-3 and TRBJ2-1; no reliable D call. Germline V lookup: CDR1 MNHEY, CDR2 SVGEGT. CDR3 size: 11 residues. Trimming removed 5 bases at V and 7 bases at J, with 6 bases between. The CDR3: CASSNYNEQFF. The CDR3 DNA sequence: TGTGCCAGCAGTAACTATAATGAGCAGTTCTTC.

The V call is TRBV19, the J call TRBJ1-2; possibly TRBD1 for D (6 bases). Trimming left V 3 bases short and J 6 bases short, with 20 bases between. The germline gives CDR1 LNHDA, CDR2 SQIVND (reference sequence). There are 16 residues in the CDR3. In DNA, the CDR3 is TGTGCCAGTAGTATGGACCCCGGGACAAATCCTCATGGCTACACCTTC. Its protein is CASSMDPGTNPHGYTF.

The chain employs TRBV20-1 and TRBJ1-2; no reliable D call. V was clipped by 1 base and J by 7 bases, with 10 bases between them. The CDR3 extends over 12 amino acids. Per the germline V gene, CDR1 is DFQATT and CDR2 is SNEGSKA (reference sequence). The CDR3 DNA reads TGCAGTGCTAGAGTAACGACACTTGGCTACACCTTC. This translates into CSARVTTLGYTF.

CDR3 amino acids: CASSSRGRDTDTQYF. For the CDR3, the DNA is TGTGCCAGCAGTTCCAGGGGGCGGGACACAGATACGCAGTATTTT. The chain employs TRBV6-5 and TRBJ2-3, with 8 nucleotides matching TRBD1. The CDR3 extends over 15 amino acids. Unmatched junction bases numbered 5, after V lost 4 bases and J lost 2 bases. CDR1 is MNHEY and CDR2 is SVGAGI in the germline V gene.

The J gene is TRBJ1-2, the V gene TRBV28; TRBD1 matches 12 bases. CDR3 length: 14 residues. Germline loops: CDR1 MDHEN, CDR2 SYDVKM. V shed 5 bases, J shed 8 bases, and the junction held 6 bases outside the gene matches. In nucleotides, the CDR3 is TGTGCCAGCAGTGTGGGACAGGGGGCGGCCGGCTACACCTTC. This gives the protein CASSVGQGAAGYTF.

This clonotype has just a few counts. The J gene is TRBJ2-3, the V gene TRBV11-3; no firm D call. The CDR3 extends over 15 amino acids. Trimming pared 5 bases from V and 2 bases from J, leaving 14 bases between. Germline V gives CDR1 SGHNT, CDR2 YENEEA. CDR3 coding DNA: TGTGCCAGCAGCCAAGGAGCTGGTAACACAGATACGCAGTATTTT. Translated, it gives CASSQGAGNTDTQYF. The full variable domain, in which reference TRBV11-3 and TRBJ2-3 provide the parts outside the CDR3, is EAGVVQSPRYKIIEKKQPVAFWCNPISGHNTLYWYLQNLGQGPELLIRYENEEAVDDSQLPKDRFSAERLKGVDSTLKIQPAELGDSAVYLCASSQGAGNTDTQYFGPGTRLTVL.

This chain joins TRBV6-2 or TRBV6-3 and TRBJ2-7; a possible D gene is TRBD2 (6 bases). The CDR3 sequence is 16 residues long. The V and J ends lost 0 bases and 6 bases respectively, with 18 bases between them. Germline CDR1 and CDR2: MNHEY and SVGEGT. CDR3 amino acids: CASSYSFSRELREQYF. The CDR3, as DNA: TGTGCCAGCAGTTACTCTTTCTCTCGGGAGCTCCGCGAGCAGTACTTC.

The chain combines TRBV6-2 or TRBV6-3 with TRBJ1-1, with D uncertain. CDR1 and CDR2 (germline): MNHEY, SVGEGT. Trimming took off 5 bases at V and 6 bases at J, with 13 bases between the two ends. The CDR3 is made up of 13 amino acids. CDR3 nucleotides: TGTGCCAGCAGTGTTTTAAAGGGAGCTGAAGCTTTCTTT. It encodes CASSVLKGAEAFF.

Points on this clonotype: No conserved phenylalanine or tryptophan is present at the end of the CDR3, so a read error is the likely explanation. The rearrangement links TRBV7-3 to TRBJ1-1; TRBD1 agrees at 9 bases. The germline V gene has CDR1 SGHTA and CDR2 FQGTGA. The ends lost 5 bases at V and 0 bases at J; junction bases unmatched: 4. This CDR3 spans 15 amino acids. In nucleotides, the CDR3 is TGTGCCAGCAGCAAGACAGGGGGTGTGAACACTGAAGCTTTCTCT. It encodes CASSKTGGVNTEAFS.

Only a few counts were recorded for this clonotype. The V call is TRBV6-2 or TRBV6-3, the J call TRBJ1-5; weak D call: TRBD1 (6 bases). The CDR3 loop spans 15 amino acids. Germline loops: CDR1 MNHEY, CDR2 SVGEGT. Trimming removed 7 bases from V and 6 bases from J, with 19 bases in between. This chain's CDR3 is CASTPQRGASQPQHF. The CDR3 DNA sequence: TGTGCCAGCACCCCTCAGAGGGGGGCGTCTCAGCCCCAGCATTTT.